One sample yielded the 23 T cell receptor beta chains listed below, sequenced in a study of CD8 T cells in Susac syndrome. Random hexamers primed reverse transcription of about 0.45 to 1 ug RNA. TCRdb itself ran the immunoSEQ multiplex PCR reads through MiXCR, one entry per CDR3 protein. This table holds about 430,000 distinct CDR3 sequences, more than 70% found once. Sequenced material: CD8+ T cells from PBMCs. Source of these receptors: a human donor with multiple sclerosis.

Only a few counts were recorded for this clonotype. This chain uses TRBV9 with TRBJ2-7, with D possibly matching TRBD1 (6 bases). The germline CDR1 and CDR2 sequences are SGDLS and YYNGEE. The V end lost 5 bases, the J end lost 6 bases, and 12 bases lay between the germline ends. The CDR3 spans 12 residues. In nucleotides, the CDR3 is TGTGCCAGCAGAGGGGACACTCCCGAGCAGTACTTC. Translation gives CASRGDTPEQYF. Drawing the rest from reference TRBV9 and TRBJ2-7, the complete variable domain is DSGVTQTPKHLITATGQRVTLRCSPRSGDLSVYWYQQSLDQGLQFLIQYYNGEERAKGNILERFSAQQFPDLHSELNLSSLELGDSALYFCASRGDTPEQYFGPGTRLTVT.

A single count supports this clonotype. This chain connects TRBV9 to TRBJ2-7, with D possibly matching TRBD1 (5 bases). The length of the CDR3 is 13 residues. Germline V lookup: CDR1 SGDLS, CDR2 YYNGEE. Trimming removed 3 bases at V and 5 bases at J, with 12 bases between. The CDR3 is CASSDPDTNEQYF. In DNA form, the CDR3 reads TGTGCCAGCAGCGACCCGGACACCAACGAGCAGTACTTC.

The chain employs TRBV30 and TRBJ1-2; D gene ambiguous. The CDR3 has 10 amino acids. The V end was cut by 5 bases, the J end by 6 bases, with 7 bases between. Germline loops: CDR1 GTSNPN, CDR2 SVGIG (reference sequence). CDR3 loop: CAWGENGYTF. The DNA for the CDR3 is TGTGCCTGGGGGGAAAATGGCTACACCTTC.

The chain combines TRBV6-4 with TRBJ2-2; D is possibly TRBD1 (6 bases). Germline CDR1 MRHNA, CDR2 SNTAGT. The CDR3 spans 14 residues. The V end was cut by 2 bases, the J end by 4 bases, with 8 bases between. The CDR3 spells CASSDQGLTGELFF. The DNA of the CDR3 is TGTGCCAGCAGTGACCAGGGGCTCACCGGGGAGCTGTTTTTT.

This clonotype was counted once. The chain links TRBV21-1 to TRBJ1-5; no check of the table's D call, TRBD1, against the DNA was made. TRBV21-1 is given as a pseudogene. This CDR3 has 16 residues. CDR3 region: CASSNGGALSNQPQHF. In DNA form, the CDR3 reads TGTGCCAGCAGCAACGGGGGAGCCCTTAGCAATCAGCCCCAGCATTTT.

This rearrangement joins TRBV29-1 to TRBJ2-7, with 9 nucleotides matching TRBD1. Per germline, CDR1 SQVTM and CDR2 ANQGSEA. The CDR3 spans 15 residues. V dropped 0 bases and J dropped 7; count of bases not matched to a gene: 10. CDR3 DNA: TGCAGCGTTGAAGATCCTTGGGACAGGGTTGAGGAGCAGTACTTC. Its protein product is CSVEDPWDRVEEQYF.

The chain combines TRBV30 with TRBJ1-1; D gene ambiguous. Trimming removed 3 bases at V and 4 bases at J, with 12 bases between. Germline lookup yields CDR1 GTSNPN and CDR2 SVGIG (reference sequence). The CDR3 runs to 13 residues. CDR3 region: CAWSAVEGTEAFF. CDR3 nucleotides: TGTGCCTGGAGCGCAGTAGAGGGCACTGAAGCTTTCTTT.

This clonotype was found once. A read error may produce the germline difference seen at one junction end. This rearrangement joins TRBV27 to TRBJ1-1; possible D gene TRBD1, 5 bases. CDR3 length equals 14 residues. Germline assignment: CDR1 MNHEY and CDR2 SMNVEV (reference sequence). CDR3 DNA sequence: TGTGCCAGCGCTGTGAGGGGAGGGAACACTGAAGCTTCCTTT. The encoded protein is CASAVRGGNTEASF.

J is TRBJ2-7 and V is TRBV5-1, with D possibly being TRBD1 (5 bases). The ends were cut back, 4 bases at V and 2 bases at J, with 19 bases in the middle. The CDR3 loop spans 16 amino acids. From germline, CDR1 is SGHRS and CDR2 YFSETQ. The CDR3 reads CASSPLEGAPTYEQYF. For the CDR3, the DNA is TGCGCCAGCAGCCCCCTGGAAGGGGCGCCCACCTACGAGCAGTACTTC.

As DNA, the CDR3 is TGTGCCTGGAGTGTATATGTCAGGAGGGCCGATCAGCCCCAGCATTTT. Its protein is CAWSVYVRRADQPQHF. The V and J genes are TRBV30 and TRBJ1-5; D not certain. The CDR3 length is 16 residues. Looked up from germline, CDR1 is GTSNPN and CDR2 is SVGIG (reference sequence). V lost 0 bases, J lost 5 bases, and 17 bases lay in between.

The rearrangement links TRBV5-6 to TRBJ2-6, with D maybe TRBD1 (6 bases). The germline V gene encodes CDR1 SGHDT and CDR2 YYEEEE. V was pared by 4 bases and J by 0 bases, with 11 bases between. The CDR3 runs 16 residues. The CDR3 coding sequence is TGTGCCAGCAGCGGGACAAAAAGCTCTGGGGCCAACGTCCTGACTTTC. Amino acids: CASSGTKSSGANVLTF.

V and J are TRBV20-1 and TRBJ2-5, with 9 bases lining up with TRBD2. Germline V lookup: CDR1 DFQATT, CDR2 SNEGSKA (reference sequence). CDR3 length: 14 amino acids. V trimming: 3 bases; J trimming: 5 bases; junction bases outside the gene matches: 7. The CDR3 sequence is CSASAAGGFETQYF. CDR3 DNA: TGCAGTGCTAGTGCGGCGGGAGGGTTTGAGACCCAGTACTTC.

This sequence joins TRBV5-1 and TRBJ1-1; D unclear. Deletions cut 5 bases from V and 11 bases from J, with 16 bases between. CDR1 is SGHRS, CDR2 YFSETQ, per germline. This CDR3 comprises 12 residues. The CDR3 region is CASRHESSEAFF. In nucleotides, the CDR3 is TGCGCCAGCAGGCACGAATCGTCGGAGGCTTTCTTT. The full variable domain, with the rest looked up from reference TRBV5-1 and TRBJ1-1, is KAGVTQTPRYLIKTRGQQVTLSCSPISGHRSVSWYQQTPGQGLQFLFEYFSETQRNKGNFPGRFSGRQFSNSRSEMNVSTLELGDSALYLCASRHESSEAFFGQGTRLTVV.

The chain carries TRBV5-4 and TRBJ1-1; TRBD1 matches 7 bases. This CDR3 is built from 14 residues. V was pared by 4 bases and J by 8 bases, with 11 bases of the junction left unmatched. Germline V CDR1 and CDR2: SGHNT, YYREEE (reference sequence). The CDR3 DNA reads TGTGCCAGCAGCCTTGACAGGGACGGATCCGAAGCTTTCTTT. It translates to CASSLDRDGSEAFF.

The gene calls are TRBV27 and TRBJ1-2; D is uncertain. The V and J ends lost 4 bases and 8 bases respectively, with 17 bases between them. This CDR3 comprises 14 residues. Looked up from germline, CDR1 is MNHEY and CDR2 is SMNVEV (reference sequence). CDR3: CASSSLGERGGYTF. DNA for the CDR3: TGTGCCAGCAGTTCCCTTGGGGAACGAGGCGGCTACACCTTC.

The rearrangement links TRBV19 to TRBJ2-7, with D maybe TRBD2 (5 bases). The CDR3 runs to 14 residues. Trimming pared 3 bases from V and 2 bases from J, leaving 11 bases between. Germline V gene sequence: CDR1 LNHDA, CDR2 SQIVND (reference sequence). CDR3 bases: TGTGCCAGTAGTATCTCGGGGAACCCCTACGAGCAGTACTTC. This gives the protein CASSISGNPYEQYF.

V usage is TRBV7-8 and J usage is TRBJ2-3; the D gene is possibly TRBD1 (6 bases). Trimming removed 5 bases from V and 2 bases from J, with 20 bases in between. The CDR3 spans 17 residues. Germline V gene lookup returns CDR1 SGHVS and CDR2 FQNEAQ. The DNA of the CDR3 is TGTGCCAGCAGCCACAACTTCAGAGGGGGATTCACAGATACGCAGTATTTT. Its protein product is CASSHNFRGGFTDTQYF.

The rearrangement uses TRBV4-1 and TRBJ2-7; TRBD2 is a possible D gene (5 bases). The CDR3 contains 15 residues. V was cut by 0 bases and J by 2 bases, with 11 bases left in between. Germline V gene data show CDR1 as MGHRA and CDR2 as YSYEKL. The DNA for the CDR3 is TGCGCCAGCAGCCAAGATCGTGGACTCGCCTACGAGCAGTACTTC. It translates to CASSQDRGLAYEQYF.

V and J are TRBV11-2 and TRBJ1-1; D gene ambiguous. The germline gives CDR1 SGHAT, CDR2 FQNNGV. V was cut by 5 bases and J by 7 bases, with 17 bases left in between. This CDR3 is 14 amino acids long. CDR3 amino acids: CASSHPVEGNEAFF. The CDR3, as DNA: TGTGCCAGCAGCCATCCGGTTGAGGGAAATGAAGCTTTCTTT.

This chain joins TRBV20-1 and TRBJ2-2, with 8 bases matching TRBD1. V lost 5 bases and J lost 5; bases outside the gene matches: 4. This CDR3 is 13 amino acids long. Germline lookup yields CDR1 DFQATT and CDR2 SNEGSKA (reference sequence). The CDR3 DNA is TGCAGTGCTTGGGACAGGAGGACCGGGGAGCTGTTTTTT. This codes for CSAWDRRTGELFF.

The chain has TRBV12-3 or TRBV12-4 and TRBJ2-7, with D perhaps given as TRBD1 or TRBD2 (5 bases each). V was clipped by 4 bases and J by 2 bases, with 15 bases between them. The CDR3 is made up of 15 amino acids. The CDR3 is CASSWGGSVAYEQYF. Written as DNA, the CDR3 is TGTGCCAGCAGTTGGGGCGGGTCAGTAGCCTACGAGCAGTACTTC.

This sequence joins TRBV18 and TRBJ1-4; D gene uncertain. Looked up from germline, CDR1 is KGHSH and CDR2 is LQKENI. Trimming pared 0 bases from V and 2 bases from J, leaving 7 bases between. The length of the CDR3 is 15 residues. The CDR3 nucleotides read TGTGCCAGCTCACCACCGGAGGGTACTAATGAAAAACTGTTTTTT. Translated: CASSPPEGTNEKLFF.

This chain links TRBV12-3 or TRBV12-4 with TRBJ2-1; 7 nucleotides align to TRBD1. This CDR3 contains 14 residues. J gave up 3 bases and V 6 bases, and 5 bases lay outside the gene matches. DNA for the CDR3: TGTGCCAGCAGATACGGGACAGACTACAATGAGCAGTTCTTC. As protein: CASRYGTDYNEQFF.